Given below is one T cell receptor (beta chain) in context. Antigen specificity is unknown. The V gene end was trimmed by 4 bases and the J gene end by 1 base; junction bases not matched to a gene: 5. The germline CDR1 and CDR2 sequences are SEHNR and FQNEAQ (reference sequence). CDR3 size: 16 residues. The entry originates in a study of radiation and T cells in renal cell carcinoma. Study conclusions and caveats: Without pretreatment biopsies, baseline tumor clonotype presence was undetermined.

The table came from immunoSEQ multiplex PCR; TCRdb's copy has only in-frame clones and leaves some out. Among about 150,000 clones listed, approximately 86% were seen once. Sample time point: blood 2 weeks post-SBRT. Treatment described: 15 Gy SBRT to primary tumor, nephrectomy 4 weeks later. The tumor was a clear cell renal cell carcinoma. This sequence was found in a woman between 45 and 65 years old with renal cell carcinoma. The chain links TRBV7-9 to TRBJ2-2, with 8 bases aligning to TRBD1. Sequencing was performed on blood, taken from a patient whose treatment included radiotherapy and nephrectomy. The DNA of the CDR3 is TGTGCCAGCAGCTCATCAGACAGGGGGAACACCGGGGAGCTGTTTTTT. Translated: CASSSSDRGNTGELFF.